The clone carrying this T cell receptor (beta chain) has just a few counts. The data are from a study of shared clonotypes between healthy human individuals. Deep-level settings were used for running the assay. It was 200 to 250 ng DNA, approximately 30,000 T cell genomes, that sorted-subset replicate PCRs used. Method: immunoSEQ multiplex PCR; TCRdb's copy keeps in-frame clones and lacks some. The repertoire holds roughly 1,000,000 clones, 70% to 80% seen once, with 0.6% to 0.7% in the top ten. The sequencing input was memory CD4+ T cells from PBMCs. This sample's subset: CD45RA-negative fraction. The clonotype comes from a man aged 18 to 29 in good health. Some clones in this sample may be carry-over from other donors' samples.

The CDR3 spells CASRNDRAGEKLFF. The CDR3 bases are TGTGCCAGCAGGAATGACAGGGCGGGGGAAAAACTGTTTTTT. This chain connects TRBV4-2 to TRBJ1-4; 7 bases map to TRBD1. With V trimmed by 6 bases and J by 8 bases, 9 bases remained unmatched. The CDR3 runs to 14 residues. In germline, CDR1 is LGHNA, CDR2 YNFKEQ.